This T cell receptor beta chain was recorded in a study of T cells in Graves' hyperthyroidism and ophthalmopathy. Study in general: Prior to any treatment, at the point of initial diagnosis, peripheral blood was collected. Study-wide points: Ophthalmopathy was distinguished from stable hyperthyroidism by 13 V-J signatures.

Exclusion of a patient resulted from uncontrolled infection, other autoimmune disease, pregnancy or lactation. The V segment lost 3 bases and the J segment 9 bases; nucleotides outside the gene matches: 9. Germline CDR1 and CDR2: MDHEN and SYDVKM. CDR3 length: 14 amino acids. RNA transcripts gave rise to amplified TCR beta CDR3 regions. First-round RT-PCR with HTBI primers amplified the TCR CDR3 region. A single record per CDR3 protein comes from TCRdb applying MiXCR to the multiplex PCR reads. The sample records about 480,000 distinct CDR3 sequences, roughly 22% being singletons. This clonotype appeared a few times. Antigen: not known.

This chain links TRBV28 with TRBJ2-5, with 8 bases fitting TRBD1. The sample comprised blood. This receptor was identified in a woman aged 70-85 years with Graves' ophthalmopathy. The CDR3 bases are TGTGCCAGCAGTTTGACAGGGGCTCAACGTGCCCAGTACTTC. Protein sequence: CASSLTGAQRAQYF.